Each of the 15 T cell receptor beta chains below was sequenced from the same sample in a study of CD8 T cells in ankylosing spondylitis. In TCRdb, the 5' RACE reads were re-called with MiXCR into one record per CDR3 protein. The sample has around 230,000 distinct CDR3 sequences, approximately 9% seen once. Sequencing was done on a sample of blood, either unsorted or a sorted T cell fraction (not recorded which). The receptors shown here come from a male donor with ankylosing spondylitis or in good health (not recorded which).

This chain links TRBV7-6 with TRBJ1-3; D is ambiguous. This CDR3 spans 16 amino acids. CDR1 is SGHVS and CDR2 is FNYEAQ in the germline V gene. V lost 1 base and J 1 base, leaving 11 bases between the germline ends. CDR3 loop: CASSLDRRTSGNTIYF. The CDR3 DNA reads as TGTGCCAGCAGCTTAGACAGACGGACTTCTGGAAACACCATATATTTT.

This clonotype was seen many times. This CDR3 is CASRPPTRGGGYTF. The CDR3 DNA is TGTGCCAGCAGGCCGCCGACCAGGGGGGGCGGCTACACCTTC. The rearrangement joins TRBV28 to TRBJ1-2; 7 nucleotides align to TRBD1. The CDR3 extends over 14 amino acids. Germline-derived CDR1 and CDR2 are MDHEN and SYDVKM. The V and J ends lost 6 bases and 8 bases, in that order; junction bases with no gene match: 12.

The chain recombines TRBV6-1 with TRBJ1-3, with D uncertain. CDR3 length equals 14 residues. From germline, CDR1 is MNHNS and CDR2 SASEGT. Trimming cost V 6 bases and J 8 bases, with 17 bases left between them. This CDR3 is CASRDRLTVDTIYF. CDR3 DNA sequence: TGTGCCAGCAGGGACCGCCTGACCGTCGACACCATATATTTT.

This clonotype was recorded many times. Here the CDR3 reads CASSSSLLAGGPLNTGELFF. The CDR3 nucleotides read TGTGCCAGCAGCTCTTCCCTACTAGCGGGAGGGCCGTTGAACACCGGGGAGCTGTTTTTT. The chain links TRBV21-1 to TRBJ2-2; the table's D call of TRBD2 was not tested on the DNA. TRBV21-1 is a pseudogene. The CDR3 is 20 residues long.

This clonotype was seen ten or more times. This chain joins TRBV5-5 and TRBJ2-2, with 9 bases identical to TRBD1. V was clipped by 3 bases and J by 5 bases; unmatched bases: 2. Germline assignment: CDR1 SGHKS and CDR2 YYEKEE (reference sequence). The CDR3 runs to 14 residues. CDR3 in DNA: TGTGCCAGCAGCTGGGGGACAGGGACCGGGGAGCTGTTTTTT. It is translated as CASSWGTGTGELFF.

This clonotype was picked up many times. The V call is TRBV29-1, the J call TRBJ2-5; possible D gene TRBD2, 5 bases. Trimming shortened V by 0 bases and J by 5 bases, and 10 bases separated the two germline ends. CDR3 size: 13 residues. CDR1 and CDR2 (germline): SQVTM, ANQGSEA. The CDR3 loop is CSVEDGGWETQYF. CDR3 in DNA: TGCAGCGTTGAAGATGGAGGCTGGGAGACCCAGTACTTC.

This clonotype came up many times. J is TRBJ2-1 and V is TRBV5-1; TRBD2 is a possible D gene (5 bases). The CDR3 extends over 13 amino acids. Germline V gene lookup returns CDR1 SGHRS and CDR2 YFSETQ. V was shortened by 6 bases and J by 6 bases, with 13 bases between the two germline ends. For the CDR3, the DNA is TGCGCCAGCACCTCGGGGTTATCCAATGAGCAGTTCTTC. Residues: CASTSGLSNEQFF. Combining the CDR3 with reference TRBV5-1 and TRBJ2-1 gives the whole variable domain KAGVTQTPRYLIKTRGQQVTLSCSPISGHRSVSWYQQTPGQGLQFLFEYFSETQRNKGNFPGRFSGRQFSNSRSEMNVSTLELGDSALYLCASTSGLSNEQFFGPGTRLTVL.

This chain connects TRBV9 to TRBJ1-2, with D unresolved. Trimming pared 1 base from V and 6 bases from J, leaving 7 bases between. Germline CDR1 is SGDLS and CDR2 is YYNGEE. CDR3 size: 12 residues. The CDR3: CASSVPRDGYTF. CDR3 in DNA: TGTGCCAGCAGCGTACCCCGGGATGGCTACACCTTC.

This clonotype has ten or more counts. This chain links TRBV18 with TRBJ2-3; TRBD1 might be the D (5 bases). The germline gives CDR1 KGHSH, CDR2 LQKENI. The CDR3 covers 14 residues. Trimming pared 0 bases from V and 7 bases from J, leaving 11 bases between. CDR3 DNA: TGTGCCAGCTCACCACCGTCAGGGCCGTATACGCAGTATTTT. Encoded protein: CASSPPSGPYTQYF. The complete variable domain, with remaining parts taken from reference TRBV18 and TRBJ2-3, reads NAGVMQNPRHLVRRRGQEARLRCSPMKGHSHVYWYRQLPEEGLKFMVYLQKENIIDESGMPKERFSAEFPKEGPSILRIQQVVRGDSAAYFCASSPPSGPYTQYFGPGTRLTVL.

In its sample, this clonotype was seen many times. The chain uses TRBV14 and TRBJ2-3; tentatively, D is TRBD1 (6 bases). Germline assignment: CDR1 SGHDN and CDR2 FVKESK. CDR3 length: 21 amino acids. Trimming stripped 0 bases from V and 2 bases from J, with 27 bases between. For the CDR3, the DNA is TGTGCCAGCAGCCAAGATCCCCTCCTAGGGGACATATTCACTTACACAGATACGCAGTATTTT. Translating it yields CASSQDPLLGDIFTYTDTQYF. Variable domain in full (rest from reference TRBV14 and TRBJ2-3): EAGVTQFPSHSVIEKGQTVTLRCDPISGHDNLYWYRRVMGKEIKFLLHFVKESKQDESGMPNNRFLAERTGGTYSTLKVQPAELEDSGVYFCASSQDPLLGDIFTYTDTQYFGPGTRLTVL.

There are many counts of this clonotype. The CDR3 loop reads CASSKRESDEQFF. The DNA of the CDR3 is TGCGCCAGCAGTAAGCGGGAGAGTGATGAGCAGTTCTTC. The rearrangement uses TRBV10-1 and TRBJ2-1; 8 bases are a match to TRBD2. The V gene end was trimmed by 5 bases and the J gene end by 8 bases; junction bases not matched to a gene: 5. The CDR3 is 13 residues long. CDR1 WNHNN and CDR2 SYGVQD come from the germline V gene (reference sequence).

This clonotype was found many times. The chain is built from TRBV18 and TRBJ2-3; perhaps TRBD2 as D (6 bases). From germline, CDR1 is KGHSH and CDR2 LQKENI. Trimming took 2 bases from V and 3 from J, leaving 6 bases between them. The CDR3 runs 13 residues. CDR3 nucleotides: TGTGCCAGCTCACCAGGGGGGACAGATACGCAGTATTTT. Protein product: CASSPGGTDTQYF. The full variable domain, completed using reference TRBV18 and TRBJ2-3, is NAGVMQNPRHLVRRRGQEARLRCSPMKGHSHVYWYRQLPEEGLKFMVYLQKENIIDESGMPKERFSAEFPKEGPSILRIQQVVRGDSAAYFCASSPGGTDTQYFGPGTRLTVL.

This clonotype was counted many times. The genes are TRBV7-9 and TRBJ1-2; D is perhaps TRBD1 (5 bases). The CDR3 covers 14 residues. The germline V and J ends were trimmed by 2 bases and 4 bases, with 11 bases remaining between them. Germline V CDR1 and CDR2: SEHNR, FQNEAQ (reference sequence). The CDR3 region has the DNA TGTGCCAGCAGCTTACCGACAGATCCCTATGGCTACACCTTC. Translating it yields CASSLPTDPYGYTF.

This clonotype was seen at least ten times. The rearrangement uses TRBV12-3 or TRBV12-4 and TRBJ1-6, with TRBD1 as a possible D gene (6 bases). This CDR3 is 13 amino acids long. V lost 6 bases, J lost 8 bases, and 11 bases lay in between. Here the CDR3 DNA reads TGTGCCAGCAGGTCACCAGGGGATTCACCCCTCCACTTT. Encoded protein: CASRSPGDSPLHF.

This clonotype occurred many times. The chain has TRBV20-1 and TRBJ2-7, with D tentatively TRBD1 (5 bases). Germline loops: CDR1 DFQATT, CDR2 SNEGSKA (reference sequence). Trimming pared 6 bases from V and 3 bases from J, leaving 6 bases between. The CDR3 is 10 amino acids. CDR3 protein: CSATGYEQYF. In DNA form, the CDR3 reads TGCAGTGCAACAGGCTACGAGCAGTACTTC.